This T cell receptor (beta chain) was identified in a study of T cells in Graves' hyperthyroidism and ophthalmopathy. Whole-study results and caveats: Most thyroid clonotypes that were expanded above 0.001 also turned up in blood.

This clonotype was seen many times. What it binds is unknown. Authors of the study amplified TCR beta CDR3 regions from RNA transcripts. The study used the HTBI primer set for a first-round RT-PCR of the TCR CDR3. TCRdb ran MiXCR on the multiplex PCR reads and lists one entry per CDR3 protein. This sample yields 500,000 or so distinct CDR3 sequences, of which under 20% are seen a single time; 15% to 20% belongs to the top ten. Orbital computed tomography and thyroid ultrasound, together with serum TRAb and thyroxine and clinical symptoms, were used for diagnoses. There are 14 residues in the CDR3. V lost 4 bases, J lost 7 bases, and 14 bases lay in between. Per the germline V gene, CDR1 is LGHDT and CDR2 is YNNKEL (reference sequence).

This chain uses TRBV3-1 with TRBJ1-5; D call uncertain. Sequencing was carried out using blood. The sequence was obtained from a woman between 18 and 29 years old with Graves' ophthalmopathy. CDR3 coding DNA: TGTGCCAGCAGCCCTGGGCGAGGGTACCAGCCCCAGCATTTT. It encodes CASSPGRGYQPQHF.